The TCR beta chain described here comes from a study of OX40 agonist ivuxolimab in advanced cancers. Using immunoSEQ multiplex PCR, the repertoire was profiled, and TCRdb retains in-frame clones only, with some absent. The sample contains approximately 70,000 clones, approximately 86% of which appear only once. Study outcomes and limitations: Certain nonresponders additionally had low normalized T-cell clonal expansion.

The CDR3 loop spans 11 amino acids. V was shortened by 2 bases and J by 7 bases, with 5 bases between the two germline ends. As for this clone: Antigen unknown.

The study sampled blood at baseline, cycle 4 day 1, and cycle 7 day 1. This rearrangement joins TRBV23-1 to TRBJ1-1; D gene ambiguous. TRBV23-1 is noted as an ORF with a role that remains uncertain. The specimen comprised CD4+ or CD8+ T cells sorted from blood, sampled in a trial of the OX40 agonist ivuxolimab. This clonotype was obtained from an adult with an advanced solid tumor such as melanoma, head and neck, liver or kidney cancer. CDR3 region: CASSQQGEAFF. For the CDR3, the DNA is TGCGCCAGCAGTCAACAAGGTGAAGCTTTCTTT.